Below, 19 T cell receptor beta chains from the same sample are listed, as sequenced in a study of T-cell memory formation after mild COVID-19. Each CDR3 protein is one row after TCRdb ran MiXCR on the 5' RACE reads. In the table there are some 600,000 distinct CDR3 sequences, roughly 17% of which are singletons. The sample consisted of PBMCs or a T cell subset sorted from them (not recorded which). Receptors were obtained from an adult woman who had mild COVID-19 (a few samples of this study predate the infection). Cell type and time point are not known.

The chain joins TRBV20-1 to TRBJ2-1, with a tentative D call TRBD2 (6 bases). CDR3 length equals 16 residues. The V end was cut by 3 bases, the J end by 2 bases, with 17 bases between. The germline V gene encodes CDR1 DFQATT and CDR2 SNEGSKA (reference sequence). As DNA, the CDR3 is TGCAGTGCTAGTCGCGCGGGGAGTCGAGCCTACAATGAGCAGTTCTTC. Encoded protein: CSASRAGSRAYNEQFF.

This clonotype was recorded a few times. CDR3 DNA sequence: TGTGCCAGCAGTGTGACTAGCGGGATCACAGATACGCAGTATTTT. The encoded protein is CASSVTSGITDTQYF. The gene calls are TRBV6-2 or TRBV6-3 and TRBJ2-3; TRBD2 agrees at 11 bases. The germline V gene encodes CDR1 MNHEY and CDR2 SVGEGT. CDR3 size: 15 residues. Unmatched junction bases numbered 3, after V lost 5 bases and J lost 2 bases.

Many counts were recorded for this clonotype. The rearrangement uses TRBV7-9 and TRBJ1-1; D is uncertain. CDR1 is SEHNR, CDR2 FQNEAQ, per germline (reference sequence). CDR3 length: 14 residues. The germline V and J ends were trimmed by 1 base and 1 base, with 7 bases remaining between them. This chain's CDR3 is CASSLVAGNTEAFF. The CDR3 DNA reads TGTGCCAGCAGCTTAGTTGCAGGGAACACTGAAGCTTTCTTT.

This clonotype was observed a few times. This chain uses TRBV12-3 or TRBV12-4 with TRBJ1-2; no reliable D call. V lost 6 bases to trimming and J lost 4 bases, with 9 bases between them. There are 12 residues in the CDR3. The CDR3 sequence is CASSHITYGYTF. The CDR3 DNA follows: TGTGCCAGCAGCCACATCACCTATGGCTACACCTTC.

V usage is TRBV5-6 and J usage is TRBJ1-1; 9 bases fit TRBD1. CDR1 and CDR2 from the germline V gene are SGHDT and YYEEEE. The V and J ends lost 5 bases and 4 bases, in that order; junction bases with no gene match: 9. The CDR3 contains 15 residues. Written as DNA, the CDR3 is TGTGCCAGCAGAGCCCGAAGGACAGGGGTCACTGAAGCTTTCTTT. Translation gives CASRARRTGVTEAFF.

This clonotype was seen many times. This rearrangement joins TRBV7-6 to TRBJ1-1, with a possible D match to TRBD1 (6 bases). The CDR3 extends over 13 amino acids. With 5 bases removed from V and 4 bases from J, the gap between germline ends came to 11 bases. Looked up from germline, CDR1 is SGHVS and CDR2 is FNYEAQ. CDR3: CASSPGGRTEAFF. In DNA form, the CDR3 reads TGTGCCAGCAGCCCCGGGGGCCGCACTGAAGCTTTCTTT.

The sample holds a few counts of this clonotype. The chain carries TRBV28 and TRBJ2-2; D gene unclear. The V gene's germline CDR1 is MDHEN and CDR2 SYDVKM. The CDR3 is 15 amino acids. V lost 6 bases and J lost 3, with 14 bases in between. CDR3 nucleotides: TGTGCCAGCAGAGATAGGGAAGGGTACACCGGGGAGCTGTTTTTT. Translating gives CASRDREGYTGELFF.

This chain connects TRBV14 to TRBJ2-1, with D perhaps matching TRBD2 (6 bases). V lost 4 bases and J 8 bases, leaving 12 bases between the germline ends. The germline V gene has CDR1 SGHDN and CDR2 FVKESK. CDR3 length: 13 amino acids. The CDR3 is CASSLVGSYEQFF. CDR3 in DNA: TGTGCCAGCAGCCTAGTCGGGAGTTATGAGCAGTTCTTC. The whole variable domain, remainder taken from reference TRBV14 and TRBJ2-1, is EAGVTQFPSHSVIEKGQTVTLRCDPISGHDNLYWYRRVMGKEIKFLLHFVKESKQDESGMPNNRFLAERTGGTYSTLKVQPAELEDSGVYFCASSLVGSYEQFFGPGTRLTVL.

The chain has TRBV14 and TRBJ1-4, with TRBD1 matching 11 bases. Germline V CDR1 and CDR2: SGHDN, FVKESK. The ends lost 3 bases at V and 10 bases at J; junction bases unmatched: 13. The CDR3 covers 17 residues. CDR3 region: CASSQTFSGQGVVKLFF. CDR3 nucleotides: TGTGCCAGCAGCCAGACCTTTTCGGGACAGGGGGTTGTAAAACTGTTTTTT.

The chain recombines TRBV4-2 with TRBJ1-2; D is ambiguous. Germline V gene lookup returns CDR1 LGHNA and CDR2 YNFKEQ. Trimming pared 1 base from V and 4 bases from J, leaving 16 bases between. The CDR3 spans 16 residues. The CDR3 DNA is TGTGCCAGCAGCCAAGCCCTGGTCGCGGGAGCCTATGGCTACACCTTC. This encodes CASSQALVAGAYGYTF.

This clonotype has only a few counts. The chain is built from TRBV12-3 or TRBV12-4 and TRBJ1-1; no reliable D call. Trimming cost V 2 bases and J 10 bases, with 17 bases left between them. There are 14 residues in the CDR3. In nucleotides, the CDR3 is TGTGCCAGCAGTTTAAGGCAACTGATAAATACAGCTTTCTTT. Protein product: CASSLRQLINTAFF.

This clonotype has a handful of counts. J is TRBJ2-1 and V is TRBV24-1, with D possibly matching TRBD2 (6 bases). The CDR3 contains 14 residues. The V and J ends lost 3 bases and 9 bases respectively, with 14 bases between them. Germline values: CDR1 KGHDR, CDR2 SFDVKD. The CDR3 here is CATSDPGTSLEQFF. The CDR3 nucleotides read TGTGCCACCAGTGATCCCGGGACTTCCCTTGAGCAGTTCTTC.

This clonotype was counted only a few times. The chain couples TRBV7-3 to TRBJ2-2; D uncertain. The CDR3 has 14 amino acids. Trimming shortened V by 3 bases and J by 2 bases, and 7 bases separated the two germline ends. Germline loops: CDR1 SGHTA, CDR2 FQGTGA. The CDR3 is CASSLLSNTGELFF. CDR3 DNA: TGTGCCAGCAGCTTGCTCAGTAACACCGGGGAGCTGTTTTTT.

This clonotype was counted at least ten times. CDR3 nucleotide sequence: TGTGCCAGCAGCTCCCGAGCCGGGCAGGGCACTGAAGCTTTCTTT. This encodes CASSSRAGQGTEAFF. This chain connects TRBV11-1 to TRBJ1-1, with a possible D match to TRBD1 (5 bases). The germline V and J ends were trimmed by 4 bases and 4 bases, with 16 bases remaining between them. The CDR3 covers 15 residues. Germline V gene data show CDR1 as SGHAT and CDR2 as FQDESV (reference sequence). The variable domain in full, with the rest retrieved from reference TRBV11-1 and TRBJ1-1, is EAEVAQSPRYKITEKSQAVAFWCDPISGHATLYWYRQILGQGPELLVQFQDESVVDDSQLPKDRFSAERLKGVDSTLKIQPAELGDSAMYLCASSSRAGQGTEAFFGQGTRLTVV.

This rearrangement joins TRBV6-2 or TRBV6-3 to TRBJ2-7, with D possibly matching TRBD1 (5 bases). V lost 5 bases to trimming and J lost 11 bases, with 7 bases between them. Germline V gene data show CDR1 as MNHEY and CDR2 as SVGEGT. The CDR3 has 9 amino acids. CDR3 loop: CASSQGEYF. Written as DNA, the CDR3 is TGTGCCAGCAGTCAAGGGGAGTACTTC.

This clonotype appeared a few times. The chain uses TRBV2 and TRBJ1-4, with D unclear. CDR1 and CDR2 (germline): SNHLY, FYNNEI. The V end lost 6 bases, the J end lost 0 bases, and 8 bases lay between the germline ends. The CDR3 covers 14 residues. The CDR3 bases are TGTGCCAGCAGAGAGACAACAACTAATGAAAAACTGTTTTTT. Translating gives CASRETTTNEKLFF.

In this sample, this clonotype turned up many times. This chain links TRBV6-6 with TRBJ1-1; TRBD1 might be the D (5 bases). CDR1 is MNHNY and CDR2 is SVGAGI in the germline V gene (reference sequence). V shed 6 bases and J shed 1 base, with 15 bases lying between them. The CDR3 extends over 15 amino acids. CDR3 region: CASRGDRRGNTEAFF. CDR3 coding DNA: TGTGCCAGCAGGGGGGACCGGAGGGGGAACACTGAAGCTTTCTTT.

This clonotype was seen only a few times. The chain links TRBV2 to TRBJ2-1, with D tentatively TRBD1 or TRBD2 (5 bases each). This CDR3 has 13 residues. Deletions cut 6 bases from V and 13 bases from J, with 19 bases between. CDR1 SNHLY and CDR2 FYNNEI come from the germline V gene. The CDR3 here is CASRWGSSGDQFF. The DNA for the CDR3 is TGTGCCAGCAGATGGGGGAGTAGTGGGGACCAGTTCTTC. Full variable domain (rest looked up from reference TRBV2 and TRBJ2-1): EPEVTQTPSHQVTQMGQEVILRCVPISNHLYFYWYRQILGQKVEFLVSFYNNEISEKSEIFDDQFSVERPDGSNFTLKIRSTKLEDSAMYFCASRWGSSGDQFFGPGTRLTVL.

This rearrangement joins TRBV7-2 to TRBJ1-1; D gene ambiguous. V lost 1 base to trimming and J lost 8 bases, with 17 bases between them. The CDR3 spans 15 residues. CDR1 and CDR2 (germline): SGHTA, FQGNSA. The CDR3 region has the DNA TGTGCCAGCAGCTTAGGGGTTCAGACTGCTTTAGAAGCTTTCTTT. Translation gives CASSLGVQTALEAFF.